This is a list of T cell receptor beta chains from one sample in a study of cytomegalovirus exposure and HLA in healthy donors. Assay: immunoSEQ multiplex PCR; the TCRdb copy retains only in-frame clones and omits some. Found here are roughly 200,000 clones; the top ten clones hold under 6.5%. The material sequenced was PBMCs. The receptors were sampled from a man under 40 in good health and CMV-seronegative. Both conserved end residues are part of each CDR3. Fields, in order: V gene, D gene, J gene, CDR3 DNA, CDR3 protein. The D gene is left open where the match is weak.

V: TRBV4-1
D: TRBD1
J: TRBJ2-7
DNA: TGCGCCAGCAGCCCACCAGGGGGAGTCGAGCAGTACTTC
CDR3: CASSPPGGVEQYF

V: TRBV5-1
D: NA
J: TRBJ2-1
DNA: TGCGCCAGCAGCGGAGGTGAGCAGTTCTTC
CDR3: CASSGGEQFF

V: TRBV4-1
D: NA
J: TRBJ1-5
DNA: TGCGCCAGCAGCCAAGGGGGAGATCAGCCCCAGCATTTT
CDR3: CASSQGGDQPQHF

V: TRBV9
D: NA
J: TRBJ2-7
DNA: TGTGCCAGCAGCACCGGCGGGTACGAGCAGTACTTC
CDR3: CASSTGGYEQYF

V: TRBV25-1
D: NA
J: TRBJ2-7
DNA: TGTGCCAGCAGTGACCACAGTTACGAGCAGTACTTC
CDR3: CASSDHSYEQYF

V: TRBV2
D: NA
J: TRBJ2-3
DNA: TGTGCCAGCAGTGAAGCGGTGTCTTGGGGAGAGCTCAGCCGAATCACAGATACGCAGTATTTT
CDR3: CASSEAVSWGELSRITDTQYF

V: TRBV5-6
D: NA
J: TRBJ1-5
DNA: TGTGCCAGCAGCTTCCGGGACAATAGCAATCAGCCCCAGCATTTT
CDR3: CASSFRDNSNQPQHF

V: TRBV13
D: TRBD1
J: TRBJ1-2
DNA: TGTGCCAGCAGCTTGGGACAGGGTGGTTATGGCTACACCTTC
CDR3: CASSLGQGGYGYTF

V: TRBV6-6
D: NA
J: TRBJ1-1
DNA: TGTGCCAGCAGTTACTTCGGACAGTGGGGGGAAGCTTTCTTT
CDR3: CASSYFGQWGEAFF

V: TRBV11-3
D: TRBD1
J: TRBJ2-1
DNA: TGTGCCAGCAGCTTAGATGGCCCAGGGGGAAAGAATGAGCAGTTCTTC
CDR3: CASSLDGPGGKNEQFF